This TCR beta chain was sequenced in a study of cytomegalovirus exposure and HLA in healthy donors. In the study overall: Inside one of the first data releases sat about 85 million unique TCRs taken from HLA-typed donors.

Researchers ran the PCR with 60 Vbeta and 13 Jbeta primers. Using immunoSEQ multiplex PCR, the repertoire was profiled, and TCRdb retains in-frame clones only, with some absent. The repertoire includes approximately 150,000 clones, 70% to 80% of them detected once, and approximately 10% sits in the top ten. This CDR3 is 15 amino acids long. Germline CDR1 and CDR2: MNHNS and SASEGT. The trim removed 4 bases at V and 4 bases at J, leaving 8 bases unmatched. The receptor was isolated from a man aged 18 to 30 in good health and CMV-seropositive. This chain links TRBV6-1 with TRBJ2-7; 9 positions agree with TRBD1. The specimen was PBMCs. The chain's CDR3 is CASSARTGEGYEQYF. CDR3 DNA sequence: TGTGCCAGCAGTGCCAGGACAGGGGAAGGTTACGAGCAGTACTTC.